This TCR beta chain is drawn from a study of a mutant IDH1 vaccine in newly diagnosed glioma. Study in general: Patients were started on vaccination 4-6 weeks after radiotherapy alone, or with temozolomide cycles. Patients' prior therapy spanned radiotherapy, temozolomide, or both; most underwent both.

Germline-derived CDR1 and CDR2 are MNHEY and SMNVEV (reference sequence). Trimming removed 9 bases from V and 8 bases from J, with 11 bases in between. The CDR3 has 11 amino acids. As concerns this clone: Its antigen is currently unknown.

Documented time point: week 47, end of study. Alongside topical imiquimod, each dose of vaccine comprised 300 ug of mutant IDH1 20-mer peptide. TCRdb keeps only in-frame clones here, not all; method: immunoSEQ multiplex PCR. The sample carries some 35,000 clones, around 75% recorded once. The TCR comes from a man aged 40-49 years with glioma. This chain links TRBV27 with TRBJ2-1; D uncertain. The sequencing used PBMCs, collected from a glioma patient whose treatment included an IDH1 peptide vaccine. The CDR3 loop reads CASPDWDEQFF. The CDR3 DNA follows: TGTGCCAGTCCTGACTGGGATGAGCAGTTCTTC.